One T cell receptor beta chain is described in this entry. The sample originates from a study of blood T cell repertoires in COVID-19. Methods used by the authors: Reference gene primer amplification gave estimated nucleated cell counts. TCRdb's copy holds only in-frame clones and misses some; the assay was immunoSEQ multiplex PCR. V and J calls and clone size are those listed in that table; D and trimming were worked out from the DNA. The table records under 300,000 clones, roughly 86% of them present only once. Germline V lookup: CDR1 SGHKS, CDR2 YYEKEE (reference sequence). The CDR3 loop spans 15 amino acids. The V and J ends lost 7 bases and 3 bases respectively, with 17 bases between them.

This rearrangement joins TRBV5-5 to TRBJ1-3; unclear D gene. Material for sequencing was peripheral blood. This TCR came from a woman in her seventies with active or convalescent COVID-19. The CDR3 nucleotides are TGTGCCAGCGCCCCTGGGTGGGCAGTTGGAAACACCATATATTTT. This gives the protein CASAPGWAVGNTIYF.